A single sample gave rise to the 15 T cell receptor beta chains below, sequenced in a study of cytotoxic CD8 clonotypes in ibrutinib-treated CLL. TCRdb's copy holds only in-frame clones and misses some; the assay was immunoSEQ multiplex PCR. In the table there are 140,000 or so clones, around three quarters of which are singletons. Sequencing used PBMCs, obtained after 12 months of ibrutinib treatment. The receptors derive from a human donor with chronic lymphocytic leukemia.

This clone has a handful of counts. The J gene is TRBJ2-5, the V gene TRBV9; 7 bases agree with TRBD1. The CDR3 is 15 residues long. The V and J ends lost 6 bases and 1 base, in that order; junction bases with no gene match: 9. From germline, CDR1 is SGDLS and CDR2 YYNGEE. The CDR3 DNA reads TGTGCCAGCACCACTGCAGGGACAGCCCAAGAGACCCAGTACTTC. Translation: CASTTAGTAQETQYF.

This clone was seen only once. This chain uses TRBV19 with TRBJ2-5; maybe TRBD2 (6 bases). Trimming took off 6 bases at V and 4 bases at J, with 15 bases between the two ends. CDR3 size: 14 residues. Germline V gene data show CDR1 as LNHDA and CDR2 as SQIVND (reference sequence). CDR3 in DNA: TGTGCCAGTAGGACCAGCGGGCTCCCAGAGACCCAGTACTTC. Translation: CASRTSGLPETQYF.

The chain recombines TRBV15 with TRBJ2-7; D is undetermined. The CDR3 sequence is 15 residues long. CDR1 and CDR2 (germline): LNHNV, YYDKDF (reference sequence). V shed 3 bases and J shed 2 bases, with 14 bases lying between them. CDR3 in DNA: TGTGCCACCAGCAGGGCAGAGAAACAACCCTACGAGCAGTACTTC. Amino acids: CATSRAEKQPYEQYF.

V gene TRBV4-2 combines with J gene TRBJ2-1, with 15 bases that match TRBD2. Germline loops: CDR1 LGHNA, CDR2 YNFKEQ. Trimming at V came to 2 bases and at J to 9 bases, leaving 8 bases not matched to a gene. The CDR3 length is 17 residues. The chain's CDR3 is CASSQRFGLAGGAEQFF. The CDR3 DNA is TGTGCCAGCAGCCAAAGGTTTGGACTAGCGGGAGGGGCTGAGCAGTTCTTC.

V gene TRBV27 combines with J gene TRBJ2-3, with a weak D call TRBD1 (7 bases). V was clipped by 5 bases and J by 11 bases, with 17 bases between them. The CDR3 is made up of 13 amino acids. In germline, CDR1 is MNHEY, CDR2 SMNVEV (reference sequence). The CDR3 nucleotides are TGTGCCAGCAGTACCGCAGGGGGAGGAGGGCAGTATTTT. Amino acid sequence: CASSTAGGGGQYF.

The V gene is TRBV2, the J gene TRBJ1-1, with D possibly being TRBD1 (6 bases). The CDR3 runs to 12 residues. Germline CDR1 SNHLY, CDR2 FYNNEI. Trimming shortened V by 10 bases and J by 0 bases, and 9 bases separated the two germline ends. The CDR3 DNA is TGTGCCAAGGGGACAATGAACACTGAAGCTTTCTTT. Encoded protein: CAKGTMNTEAFF.

The rearrangement links TRBV11-2 to TRBJ2-1, with D possibly being TRBD1 or TRBD2 (6 bases each). The CDR3 has 15 residues. Trimming removed 1 base from V and 1 base from J, with 8 bases in between. From germline, CDR1 is SGHAT and CDR2 FQNNGV. The CDR3 DNA reads TGTGCCAGCAGCTTAGGGAGGGGGTCCTACAATGAGCAGTTCTTC. Translation gives CASSLGRGSYNEQFF.

V gene TRBV29-1 combines with J gene TRBJ1-5; D not resolved. Looked up from germline, CDR1 is SQVTM and CDR2 is ANQGSEA. Trimming removed 6 bases at V and 2 bases at J, with 17 bases between. The CDR3 runs to 15 residues. The CDR3 nucleotides read TGCAGCGTCTCAGACGGCTTCCTTGGCAATCAGCCCCAGCATTTT. Its protein product is CSVSDGFLGNQPQHF.

V is TRBV4-3 and J is TRBJ2-2; D is uncertain. The V end lost 4 bases, the J end lost 1 base, and 10 bases lay between the germline ends. This CDR3 spans 15 amino acids. Germline V lookup: CDR1 LGHNA, CDR2 YSLEER. Written as DNA, the CDR3 is TGCGCCAGCAGCCCTGGGAACCTGAACACCGGGGAGCTGTTTTTT. It specifies CASSPGNLNTGELFF.

This chain connects TRBV6-5 to TRBJ1-2; 11 positions match TRBD1. Germline lookup yields CDR1 MNHEY and CDR2 SVGAGI. The ends lost 5 bases at V and 2 bases at J; junction bases unmatched: 1. CDR3 length: 14 amino acids. The chain's CDR3 is CASSRTGGNYGYTF. The CDR3 DNA follows: TGTGCCAGCAGTCGGACAGGGGGCAACTATGGCTACACCTTC.

The chain combines TRBV9 with TRBJ2-1, with D perhaps assigned TRBD1 or TRBD2 (5 bases each). V was shortened by 6 bases and J by 4 bases, with 20 bases between the two germline ends. The CDR3 consists of 16 residues. Germline V lookup: CDR1 SGDLS, CDR2 YYNGEE. CDR3 DNA sequence: TGTGCCAGCACCCGGTCGGGGCAGCTCCAATACAATGAGCAGTTCTTC. As protein: CASTRSGQLQYNEQFF.

V is TRBV10-3 and J is TRBJ1-1; D is undetermined. Germline-derived CDR1 and CDR2 are ENHRY and SYGVKD. The CDR3 sequence is 13 residues long. The V and J ends lost 2 bases and 6 bases respectively, with 10 bases between them. CDR3 nucleotide sequence: TGTGCCATCAGTGAGGTTCGGGGTCCTGAAGCTTTCTTT. Its protein product is CAISEVRGPEAFF.

J is TRBJ2-1 and V is TRBV11-2; the D gene is possibly TRBD2 (6 bases). Germline V gene lookup returns CDR1 SGHAT and CDR2 FQNNGV. V was clipped by 1 base and J by 9 bases, with 25 bases between them. This CDR3 spans 18 amino acids. The CDR3 loop is CASSLAPGRLDAQGEQFF. In DNA, the CDR3 is TGTGCCAGCAGCTTAGCTCCCGGGAGACTAGATGCCCAAGGTGAGCAGTTCTTC. The complete variable domain, with remaining parts taken from reference TRBV11-2 and TRBJ2-1, reads EAGVAQSPRYKIIEKRQSVAFWCNPISGHATLYWYQQILGQGPKLLIQFQNNGVVDDSQLPKDRFSAERLKGVDSTLKIQPAKLEDSAVYLCASSLAPGRLDAQGEQFFGPGTRLTVL.

This clone was seen only a few times. The chain recombines TRBV30 with TRBJ1-1; possible D gene TRBD1, 5 bases. CDR1 GTSNPN and CDR2 SVGIG come from the germline V gene (reference sequence). V was trimmed by 3 bases and J by 1 base, leaving 6 bases between them. This CDR3 spans 12 amino acids. This CDR3 reads CAWSGANTEAFF. The CDR3 nucleotides are TGTGCCTGGAGCGGGGCGAACACTGAAGCTTTCTTT.

The gene calls are TRBV7-7 and TRBJ2-5; D is ambiguous. In germline, CDR1 is SSHAT, CDR2 FNYEAQ (reference sequence). Trimming left V 1 base short and J 1 base short, with 7 bases between. CDR3 size: 14 residues. CDR3 protein: CASSLDIFQETQYF. CDR3 nucleotide sequence: TGTGCCAGCAGCTTAGACATATTCCAAGAGACCCAGTACTTC.